These 17 T cell receptor beta chains came from one sample sequenced in a study of blood T cell repertoires in COVID-19. Assay used: immunoSEQ multiplex PCR; TCRdb lists only in-frame clones, some missing. The table records more than 150,000 clones, 88% of them present only once. The sample comprised peripheral blood. The receptors stem from a man aged 65 to 79 with active or convalescent COVID-19.

The V and J genes are TRBV28 and TRBJ2-1; 8 nucleotides agree with TRBD2. Unmatched junction bases numbered 5, after V lost 3 bases and J lost 7 bases. The germline V gene has CDR1 MDHEN and CDR2 SYDVKM. The CDR3 has 14 residues. The DNA for the CDR3 is TGTGCCAGCAGTTTTCCCGGGAGGGGGAATGAGCAGTTCTTC. It translates to CASSFPGRGNEQFF. Based on the CDR3 plus reference TRBV28 and TRBJ2-1, the full variable domain is DVKVTQSSRYLVKRTGEKVFLECVQDMDHENMFWYRQDPGLGLRLIYFSYDVKMKEKGDIPEGYSVSREKKERFSLILESASTNQTSMYLCASSFPGRGNEQFFGPGTRLTVL.

V usage is TRBV5-4 and J usage is TRBJ2-5; a weak D match, TRBD2 (6 bases). Trimming left V 4 bases short and J 2 bases short, with 15 bases between. CDR3 size: 15 residues. Germline V lookup: CDR1 SGHNT, CDR2 YYREEE (reference sequence). The CDR3 reads CASSPVASGQETQYF. In DNA form, the CDR3 reads TGTGCCAGCAGCCCGGTTGCGAGCGGGCAAGAGACCCAGTACTTC.

CDR3 sequence reads: CASSIGEFVQFF. The CDR3 DNA is TGTGCCAGTAGTATTGGAGAATTTGTGCAGTTCTTC. This chain connects TRBV19 to TRBJ2-1; unclear D gene. Trimming took 3 bases from V and 12 from J, leaving 12 bases between them. This CDR3 is 12 amino acids long. CDR1 is LNHDA, CDR2 SQIVND, per germline (reference sequence).

The chain has TRBV5-6 and TRBJ2-1; TRBD2 is a possible D gene (5 bases). CDR1 and CDR2 from the germline V gene are SGHDT and YYEEEE. V lost 0 bases to trimming and J lost 10 bases, with 8 bases between them. The CDR3 is made up of 12 amino acids. The DNA for the CDR3 is TGTGCCAGCAGCTTGGAGGCGGGCGAGCAGTTCTTC. Protein product: CASSLEAGEQFF. Variable domain in full (rest from reference TRBV5-6 and TRBJ2-1): DAGVTQSPTHLIKTRGQQVTLRCSPKSGHDTVSWYQQALGQGPQFIFQYYEEEERQRGNFPDRFSGHQFPNYSSELNVNALLLGDSALYLCASSLEAGEQFFGPGTRLTVL.

This chain connects TRBV28 to TRBJ1-6, with D possibly being TRBD1 (6 bases). Germline CDR1 and CDR2: MDHEN and SYDVKM. This CDR3 is 15 amino acids long. Trimming stripped 6 bases from V and 10 bases from J, with 19 bases between. DNA of the CDR3: TGTGCCAGCAGCCTTCTACAGGGAAGTCACTCACCCCTCCACTTT. Translating it yields CASSLLQGSHSPLHF.

The chain employs TRBV7-2 and TRBJ2-2; D gene uncertain. Trimming took off 2 bases at V and 4 bases at J, with 11 bases between the two ends. The CDR3 has 15 residues. The V gene's germline CDR1 is SGHTA and CDR2 FQGNSA. The CDR3 nucleotides are TGTGCCAGCAGCTTATCCGCCAGGTCCACCGGGGAGCTGTTTTTT. Protein sequence: CASSLSARSTGELFF.

The genes are TRBV7-2 and TRBJ2-4; 7 bases agree with TRBD2. The CDR3 is made up of 15 amino acids. V shed 5 bases, J shed 0 bases, and the junction held 4 bases outside the gene matches. Germline CDR1 reads SGHTA; CDR2 reads FQGNSA. CDR3 DNA: TGTGCCAGCAGCACGCGGGAGCTAGCCAAAAACATTCAGTACTTC. It specifies CASSTRELAKNIQYF.

The chain carries TRBV7-9 and TRBJ1-6; TRBD1 might be the D (6 bases). V was shortened by 5 bases and J by 7 bases, with 12 bases between the two germline ends. Germline CDR1 SEHNR, CDR2 FQNEAQ (reference sequence). There are 14 residues in the CDR3. CDR3 region: CASSLGHQNSPLHF. The CDR3 DNA reads as TGTGCCAGCAGCCTGGGACACCAGAATTCACCCCTCCACTTT.

The CDR3 reads CSAAIGITNQPQHF. In DNA form, the CDR3 reads TGCAGCGCCGCAATCGGGATAACAAATCAGCCCCAGCATTTT. J is TRBJ1-5 and V is TRBV29-1; D is unresolved. There are 14 residues in the CDR3. Between the trimmed V and J ends, which lost 7 bases and 4 bases, there was a span of 17 bases. CDR1 is SQVTM, CDR2 ANQGSEA, per germline.

The J gene is TRBJ2-2, the V gene TRBV2; 7 bases line up with TRBD1. V was pared by 6 bases and J by 0 bases, with 1 base of the junction left unmatched. The germline gives CDR1 SNHLY, CDR2 FYNNEI. The CDR3 loop spans 14 amino acids. The CDR3 nucleotides are TGTGCCAGCAGGGACAGGACGAACACCGGGGAGCTGTTTTTT. Protein product: CASRDRTNTGELFF.

The V gene is TRBV7-9, the J gene TRBJ1-2, with TRBD1 matching over 7 bases. This CDR3 is 15 amino acids long. The germline V gene has CDR1 SEHNR and CDR2 FQNEAQ (reference sequence). J gave up 4 bases and V 3 bases, and 8 bases lay outside the gene matches. CDR3 nucleotide sequence: TGTGCCAGCAGCTTGGGGGCAGGGGACAGCTATGGCTACACCTTC. Its translation is CASSLGAGDSYGYTF. Supplemented by reference TRBV7-9 and TRBJ1-2, the full variable domain reads DTGVSQNPRHKITKRGQNVTFRCDPISEHNRLYWYRQTLGQGPEFLTYFQNEAQLEKSRLLSDRFSAERPKGSFSTLEIQRTEQGDSAMYLCASSLGAGDSYGYTFGSGTRLTVV.

CDR3 bases: TGTGCCTGGAGTTCGAGCGGGAGGGCCAATGAGCAGTTCTTC. Protein product: CAWSSSGRANEQFF. The chain carries TRBV30 and TRBJ2-1; 10 bases map to TRBD2. The J segment lost 6 bases and the V segment lost 2 bases, leaving 4 bases of the junction unmatched. Per germline, CDR1 GTSNPN and CDR2 SVGIG (reference sequence). This CDR3 has 14 residues.

V gene TRBV2 combines with J gene TRBJ1-5; the D gene is possibly TRBD1 (5 bases). Germline V gives CDR1 SNHLY, CDR2 FYNNEI. CDR3 size: 14 residues. The ends were cut back, 5 bases at V and 3 bases at J, with 11 bases in the middle. CDR3 sequence: CASSTGRTNQPQHF. CDR3 DNA sequence: TGTGCCAGCAGTACAGGACGGACCAATCAGCCCCAGCATTTT.

The chain has TRBV29-1 and TRBJ2-4; no reliable D call. This CDR3 is built from 13 residues. V dropped 4 bases and J dropped 4 bases, with 11 bases sitting between them. The germline gives CDR1 SQVTM, CDR2 ANQGSEA. Here the CDR3 reads CSVVGAQKNIQYF. The CDR3 coding sequence is TGCAGCGTTGTTGGCGCACAGAAAAACATTCAGTACTTC.

CDR3 coding DNA: TGTGCCAGCAGCCCGACAGGAGATAGCAATCAGCCCCAGCATTTT. It translates to CASSPTGDSNQPQHF. This chain links TRBV5-5 with TRBJ1-5; D perhaps matches TRBD1 (6 bases). Per the germline V gene, CDR1 is SGHKS and CDR2 is YYEKEE (reference sequence). The CDR3 consists of 15 residues. The V gene lost 4 bases and the J gene lost 0 bases, with 11 bases spanning the gap.

The V call is TRBV19, the J call TRBJ2-5, with 8 nucleotides matching TRBD1. Germline trimming cut 4 bases from V and 2 bases from J; bases unmatched to any gene: 12. Germline lookup yields CDR1 LNHDA and CDR2 SQIVND (reference sequence). The CDR3 is 17 amino acids. The CDR3 protein is CASSSIMGQVLQETQYF. As DNA, the CDR3 is TGTGCCAGTAGTAGTATCATGGGACAGGTCCTTCAAGAGACCCAGTACTTC.

About this clone itself: Other DNA sequences within the sample encode an identical CDR3. V gene TRBV5-1 combines with J gene TRBJ2-3, with 8 nucleotides matching TRBD1. Germline CDR1 is SGHRS and CDR2 is YFSETQ. V lost 4 bases and J lost 0; bases outside the gene matches: 4. The CDR3 totals 15 residues. CDR3 DNA: TGCGCCAGCAGCATAGGACAGGGTAGCACAGATACGCAGTATTTT. Translation: CASSIGQGSTDTQYF.